There are many counts of the clone carrying this T cell receptor beta chain. There were TCR beta CDR3 regions amplified from RNA transcripts. The HTBI primer set drove a first-round RT-PCR of the TCR CDR3. From the multiplex PCR reads, TCRdb called clonotypes with MiXCR, one entry per CDR3 protein. The sample comprises under 350,000 distinct CDR3 sequences, about 17% of which are singletons, and less than 70% rests with the top ten. This sample was included in a study of T cells in Graves' hyperthyroidism and ophthalmopathy. The CDR3 totals 16 residues. The germline V and J ends were trimmed by 0 bases and 0 bases, with 9 bases remaining between them. Germline assignment: CDR1 SGHRS and CDR2 YFSETQ.

The source material was blood. This receptor was identified in a woman in her sixties with Graves' ophthalmopathy. V gene TRBV5-1 combines with J gene TRBJ2-2; either TRBD1 or TRBD2 may fit D (5 bases each). CDR3 amino acids: CASSLAGPTNTGELFF. The DNA of the CDR3 is TGCGCCAGCAGCTTGGCGGGACCGACGAACACCGGGGAGCTGTTTTTT.